These 23 T cell receptor beta chains originate from one sample sequenced in a study of Ad26.COV2.S vaccination and SARS-CoV-2 variants. Generated by immunoSEQ multiplex PCR, the TCRdb table keeps only in-frame clones and is missing some. Among hundreds of thousands of clones listed, 80% to 90% were seen once. Documented treatment: some 20 received Ad26.COV2.S at low or high dose, single or two shots; about 5 received placebo; per-sample allocation not given. Sampling was done on day 63 after the first vaccine or placebo injection. The sequenced sample was peripheral blood, obtained in a trial of Ad26.COV2.S vaccine versus placebo. The source of these receptors is a person aged 18-65 years who received the Ad26.COV2.S COVID-19 vaccine or a placebo.

V is TRBV15 and J is TRBJ1-2, with TRBD1 as a possible D gene (6 bases). Germline-derived CDR1 and CDR2 are LNHNV and YYDKDF (reference sequence). This CDR3 is 14 amino acids long. The germline V and J ends were trimmed by 5 bases and 4 bases, with 14 bases remaining between them. The CDR3 coding sequence is TGTGCCACCAGCCCCGGACAGCAAGTCTATGGCTACACCTTC. Translated, it gives CATSPGQQVYGYTF. Complete variable domain (other parts from reference TRBV15 and TRBJ1-2): DAMVIQNPRYQVTQFGKPVTLSCSQTLNHNVMYWYQQKSSQAPKLLFHYYDKDFNNEADTPDNFQSRRPNTSFCFLDIRSPGLGDTAMYLCATSPGQQVYGYTFGSGTRLTVV.

The rearrangement uses TRBV4-2 and TRBJ1-2, with D possibly matching TRBD1 (6 bases). The CDR3 is made up of 14 amino acids. V gave up 8 bases and J gave up 6 bases, with 19 bases separating them. From germline, CDR1 is LGHNA and CDR2 YNFKEQ. In DNA form, the CDR3 reads TGTGCCAGCCGCGAGACAGGACGCTATGATGGCTACACCTTC. Translating it yields CASRETGRYDGYTF.

V is TRBV30 and J is TRBJ2-6, with D hard to call. The germline V gene has CDR1 GTSNPN and CDR2 SVGIG (reference sequence). This CDR3 comprises 11 residues. The CDR3 DNA sequence: TGTGCTAGCTCTGGGGCCAACGTCCTGACTTTC. Translating it yields CASSGANVLTF. The full variable domain, completed using reference TRBV30 and TRBJ2-6, is SQTIHQWPATLVQPVGSPLSLECTVEGTSNPNLYWYRQAAGRGLQLLFYSVGIGQISSEVPQNLSASRPQDRQFILSSKKLLLSDSGFYLCASSGANVLTFGAGSRLTVL.

This chain connects TRBV4-1 to TRBJ2-5; 13 bases map to TRBD2. Per the germline V gene, CDR1 is MGHRA and CDR2 is YSYEKL. This CDR3 contains 16 residues. V shed 5 bases, J shed 2 bases, and the junction held 5 bases outside the gene matches. The chain's CDR3 is CASSKTSGRPQETQYF. The DNA of the CDR3 is TGCGCCAGCAGCAAGACTAGCGGGAGGCCACAAGAGACCCAGTACTTC.

The chain uses TRBV15 and TRBJ2-5, with TRBD2 matching 9 bases. Germline V gene lookup returns CDR1 LNHNV and CDR2 YYDKDF (reference sequence). The CDR3 consists of 16 residues. V dropped 0 bases and J dropped 4; count of bases not matched to a gene: 6. As DNA, the CDR3 is TGTGCCACCAGCAGAGAGTTTGCTAGCGGGGTAGAGACCCAGTACTTC. Translated: CATSREFASGVETQYF. The full variable domain, rest sourced from reference TRBV15 and TRBJ2-5, is DAMVIQNPRYQVTQFGKPVTLSCSQTLNHNVMYWYQQKSSQAPKLLFHYYDKDFNNEADTPDNFQSRRPNTSFCFLDIRSPGLGDTAMYLCATSREFASGVETQYFGPGTRLLVL.

The rearrangement uses TRBV7-9 and TRBJ2-1; tentatively, D is TRBD2 (5 bases). CDR1 and CDR2 (germline): SEHNR, FQNEAQ (reference sequence). The ends were cut back, 2 bases at V and 0 bases at J, with 11 bases in the middle. This CDR3 region has 16 residues. The chain's CDR3 is CASSLPLLGSYNEQFF. CDR3 nucleotides: TGTGCCAGCAGCTTACCTTTACTAGGCTCCTACAATGAGCAGTTCTTC.

The chain recombines TRBV3-1 (or the pseudogene TRBV3-2) with TRBJ1-1, with 8 bases fitting TRBD1. The CDR3 length is 14 residues. Looked up from germline, CDR1 is LGHDT and CDR2 is YNNKEL (reference sequence). J gave up 3 bases and V 3 bases, and 3 bases lay outside the gene matches. CDR3 DNA sequence: TGTGCCAGCAGCCACTTGACAGGGGACACTGAAGCTTTCTTT. Amino acid sequence: CASSHLTGDTEAFF.

The CDR3 region has the DNA TGTGCCAGCATTAGCCGGCCGGATATTTATGGCTACACCTTC. Protein: CASISRPDIYGYTF. V and J are TRBV28 and TRBJ1-2; no firm D call. Germline lookup yields CDR1 MDHEN and CDR2 SYDVKM. The CDR3 is 14 amino acids. V lost 7 bases, J lost 5 bases, and 17 bases lay in between.

The chain has TRBV7-3 and TRBJ2-1; TRBD1 might be the D (5 bases). The CDR3 has 13 amino acids. V lost 4 bases and J 6 bases, leaving 10 bases between the germline ends. CDR1 is SGHTA and CDR2 is FQGTGA in the germline V gene. Here the CDR3 reads CASSSFRGNEQFF. CDR3 DNA: TGTGCCAGCAGCTCCTTTAGGGGCAATGAGCAGTTCTTC. The variable domain in full, with the rest retrieved from reference TRBV7-3 and TRBJ2-1, is GAGVSQTPSNKVTEKGKYVELRCDPISGHTALYWYRQSLGQGPEFLIYFQGTGAADDSGLPNDRFFAVRPEGSVSTLKIQRTERGDSAVYLCASSSFRGNEQFFGPGTRLTVL.

This chain links TRBV19 with TRBJ1-5; no definite D call. The CDR3 is made up of 15 amino acids. The V and J ends lost 3 bases and 2 bases respectively, with 11 bases between them. From germline, CDR1 is LNHDA and CDR2 SQIVND (reference sequence). CDR3 in amino acids: CASSIFGQGNQPQHF. As DNA, the CDR3 is TGTGCCAGTAGTATTTTTGGGCAGGGCAATCAGCCCCAGCATTTT.

The V call is TRBV18, the J call TRBJ2-1; 8 nucleotides match TRBD1. V shed 6 bases, J shed 6 bases, and the junction held 10 bases outside the gene matches. CDR1 is KGHSH, CDR2 LQKENI, per germline. CDR3 length: 15 amino acids. This CDR3 reads CASSRQGSEANEQFF. DNA of the CDR3: TGTGCCAGCTCCCGACAGGGGTCTGAGGCCAATGAGCAGTTCTTC.

The rearrangement links TRBV9 to TRBJ2-3; D might be TRBD1 (6 bases). Germline CDR1 is SGDLS and CDR2 is YYNGEE. The CDR3 consists of 14 residues. With 0 bases removed from V and 4 bases from J, the gap between germline ends came to 9 bases. CDR3 protein: CASSVAPGADTQYF. The DNA of the CDR3 is TGTGCCAGCAGCGTAGCCCCAGGGGCAGATACGCAGTATTTT.

The chain is built from TRBV19 and TRBJ1-5; TRBD1 might be the D (6 bases). Germline CDR1 and CDR2: LNHDA and SQIVND (reference sequence). The CDR3 spans 17 residues. The ends were cut back, 3 bases at V and 1 base at J, with 16 bases in the middle. The CDR3 region is CASSIKPAGVSNQPQHF. For the CDR3, the DNA is TGTGCCAGTAGTATTAAACCCGCAGGGGTAAGCAATCAGCCCCAGCATTTT.

V gene TRBV14 combines with J gene TRBJ2-7; no clear D. The germline gives CDR1 SGHDN, CDR2 FVKESK. This CDR3 has 13 residues. V lost 1 base and J 1 base, leaving 5 bases between the germline ends. CDR3 DNA: TGTGCCAGCAGCCAAGCGCAATCCTACGAGCAGTACTTC. Amino acids: CASSQAQSYEQYF.

J is TRBJ2-3 and V is TRBV2; D not resolved. V dropped 0 bases and J dropped 5 bases, with 9 bases sitting between them. CDR1 and CDR2 from the germline V gene are SNHLY and FYNNEI. The CDR3 consists of 14 residues. CDR3: CASSEARWGDTQYF. Here the CDR3 DNA reads TGTGCCAGCAGTGAAGCCCGATGGGGAGATACGCAGTATTTT.

This chain joins TRBV28 and TRBJ1-1; a possible D gene is TRBD1 (6 bases). The CDR3 length is 15 residues. In germline, CDR1 is MDHEN, CDR2 SYDVKM. The V end lost 5 bases, the J end lost 4 bases, and 17 bases lay between the germline ends. The CDR3 protein is CASSTQGSFSTEAFF. The CDR3 nucleotides are TGTGCCAGCAGTACCCAGGGGAGTTTTAGCACTGAAGCTTTCTTT.

V and J are TRBV7-2 and TRBJ2-3; possible D gene TRBD2, 6 bases. From germline, CDR1 is SGHTA and CDR2 FQGNSA. V was trimmed by 3 bases and J by 5 bases, leaving 15 bases between them. The CDR3 is 15 residues long. The CDR3 protein is CASSFDGRSGDTQYF. In DNA form, the CDR3 reads TGTGCCAGCAGCTTTGACGGGAGAAGTGGAGATACGCAGTATTTT.

The chain carries TRBV6-5 and TRBJ1-5; 8 positions agree with TRBD1. Germline assignment: CDR1 MNHEY and CDR2 SVGAGI. There are 13 residues in the CDR3. Losses at the gene ends were 6 bases for V and 5 bases for J; bases not matched to a gene: 3. The chain's CDR3 is CASSATGDQPQHF. CDR3 nucleotide sequence: TGTGCCAGCAGCGCGACAGGGGATCAGCCCCAGCATTTT.

This chain links TRBV25-1 with TRBJ1-5, with D possibly being TRBD1 (6 bases). Trimming left V 5 bases short and J 3 bases short, with 14 bases between. Germline values: CDR1 MGHDK, CDR2 SYGVNS. The CDR3 sequence is 15 residues long. The CDR3 DNA reads TGTGCCAGCAGTCGGACCCGGGGGCACAATCAGCCCCAGCATTTT. This translates into CASSRTRGHNQPQHF.

The sample holds a few counts of this clone. The chain links TRBV2 to TRBJ2-7, with D perhaps matching TRBD2 (6 bases). V lost 4 bases to trimming and J lost 4 bases, with 11 bases between them. Germline V CDR1 and CDR2: SNHLY, FYNNEI. This CDR3 is 13 amino acids long. CDR3 DNA sequence: TGTGCCAGCAGTGGGCTAGCGAGGTACGAGCAGTACGTC. Its translation is CASSGLARYEQYV.

The genes are TRBV3-1 (or the pseudogene TRBV3-2) and TRBJ2-1, with 8 bases that match TRBD1. CDR1 is LGHDT and CDR2 is YNNKEL in the germline V gene (reference sequence). With 3 bases clipped from V and 6 bases from J, the junction kept 19 bases outside the gene matches. The length of the CDR3 is 19 residues. The DNA for the CDR3 is TGTGCCAGCAGCCACGCGGCGACAGGGGAGTGGGACACTTCCAATGAGCAGTTCTTC. Translated, it gives CASSHAATGEWDTSNEQFF.

This chain joins TRBV9 and TRBJ2-3; D is undetermined. This CDR3 spans 14 amino acids. Germline CDR1 reads SGDLS; CDR2 reads YYNGEE. Trimming stripped 1 base from V and 4 bases from J, with 10 bases between. The CDR3 spells CASSVWSVADTQYF. CDR3 DNA: TGTGCCAGCAGCGTATGGAGCGTTGCAGATACGCAGTATTTT.

In its sample, this clone was seen once. The sample carries other DNA sequences with the same CDR3. The V gene is TRBV28, the J gene TRBJ1-2, with D possibly TRBD1 on 5 matching bases. The germline V gene has CDR1 MDHEN and CDR2 SYDVKM. Trimming shortened V by 3 bases and J by 3 bases, and 5 bases separated the two germline ends. The CDR3 extends over 12 amino acids. The CDR3 coding sequence is TGTGCCAGCAGTTTCAGGGACTATGGCTACACCTTC. Its translation: CASSFRDYGYTF.